The rows below give T cell receptor beta chains drawn from one sample of a study of tumor-infiltrating lymphocytes in primary liver carcinoma. TCRdb re-called the multiplex PCR reads through MiXCR, storing one row per CDR3 protein. The table includes about 20,000 distinct CDR3 sequences, almost 80% detected once. Sequenced material: liver tumor tissue from sampling region 4. The receptor set was obtained from a woman under 40 with primary liver carcinoma and hepatitis B virus infection. CDR3s include the opening cysteine and the closing phenylalanine or tryptophan. The D gene is left open where the match is weak. Part of the rows lack a size; the others show once, few, many or a class for expanded clones.

J,size,V,D,DNA,CDR3
TRBJ1-4,NA,TRBV20-1,TRBD1,TGCAATGCTAGGGGGGACAGGGAAGCATCAACTAATGAAAAACTGTTTTTT,CNARGDREASTNEKLFF
TRBJ2-7,NA,TRBV11-3,NA,TGTGCCATCAGCCGCCGGGACGGGGATTGCTCCTACGAGCAGTACTTC,CAISRRDGDCSYEQYF
TRBJ2-1,few,TRBV4-3,TRBD2,TGCGCCAGCAGCCATGATTGGGACTACGTCTACAATGAGCAGTTCTTT,CASSHDWDYVYNEQFF
TRBJ2-7,few,TRBV11-2,NA,TGTGCCAGCAGCTTGGGAGGTACAGCTCTGAATTCCTACGAGCAGTACTTC,CASSLGGTALNSYEQYF
TRBJ2-1,NA,TRBV11-2,NA,TGTGCCAGAAGCTTAGAACGGACGAACAATGAGCAGTTCTTC,CARSLERTNNEQFF
TRBJ2-1,NA,TRBV11-3,TRBD2,TGTACCGGCGCTAGCGGGAGTGGGAATGAGCAACTCTTC,CTGASGSGNEQLF
TRBJ2-1,NA,TRBV5-1,TRBD2,TGCACCAGTAGCTTGGGACTAGAGGGAGGCTTGGGCAATGAGCAGTTCTTC,CTSSLGLEGGLGNEQFF
TRBJ2-7,NA,TRBV6-1,NA,TGTGCCACCAGTAACCTAACGGGAGTATACGAGCAGTACTTC,CATSNLTGVYEQYF
TRBJ1-2,NA,TRBV29-1,NA,TGCAGTGTGCGAGGACAGTGGTCGAGTGGCTACACCTTC,CSVRGQWSSGYTF
TRBJ2-3,NA,TRBV28,NA,TGTGCCAGTAGGGGTCTGGGGGTAATAGATACGCAGTATTTT,CASRGLGVIDTQYF
TRBJ2-5,NA,TRBV10-3,NA,TGTGCCAACAGTGAGTCGGCTACCAGACCAGAGACGCAGTACTTC,CANSESATRPETQYF
TRBJ2-7,medium-sized,TRBV7-8,NA,TGTGCCAGCAGCGCCCTCCTGTTGTCCCCCGAGCAGTACTTC,CASSALLLSPEQYF
TRBJ2-7,NA,TRBV11-2,NA,TGTGCCAGCAGCCTAAATGCGGGGCTCTACGTGCAGTACTTC,CASSLNAGLYVQYF